This T cell receptor (beta chain) was sequenced in a study of cytomegalovirus exposure and HLA in healthy donors. Study-level results: Some highly shared sequence variants likely arose as a pipeline artifact. Using the classifier, cytomegalovirus status was reportedly diagnosed with high specificity and sensitivity. When analyzed later, the rates of TCR association showed variation by HLA locus, with DRB1 the most and HLA-C the fewest. With later analysis, a missense DCLRE1C variant became linked to TCR beta V- and J-gene trimming.

Germline-derived CDR1 and CDR2 are SGHRS and YFSETQ. The CDR3 is 17 amino acids. Trimming cost V 0 bases and J 2 bases; bases outside gene matches: 11. As for this clone: Its target is unknown.

60 Vbeta and 13 Jbeta primers were used in PCR. Clones were sequenced by immunoSEQ multiplex PCR, and TCRdb holds only the in-frame ones, with some missing. Seen here are roughly 160,000 clones, about 71% observed once, and the top ten hold under 3.5%. This TCR was sampled from a woman in her twenties or thirties in good health and CMV-seronegative. Sequenced input: PBMCs. J is TRBJ2-7 and V is TRBV5-1, with TRBD2 identical over 7 bases. The CDR3 spells CASSLVGSLAVAYEQYF. CDR3 DNA sequence: TGCGCCAGCAGCTTGGTAGGGTCGCTAGCGGTCGCCTACGAGCAGTACTTC.